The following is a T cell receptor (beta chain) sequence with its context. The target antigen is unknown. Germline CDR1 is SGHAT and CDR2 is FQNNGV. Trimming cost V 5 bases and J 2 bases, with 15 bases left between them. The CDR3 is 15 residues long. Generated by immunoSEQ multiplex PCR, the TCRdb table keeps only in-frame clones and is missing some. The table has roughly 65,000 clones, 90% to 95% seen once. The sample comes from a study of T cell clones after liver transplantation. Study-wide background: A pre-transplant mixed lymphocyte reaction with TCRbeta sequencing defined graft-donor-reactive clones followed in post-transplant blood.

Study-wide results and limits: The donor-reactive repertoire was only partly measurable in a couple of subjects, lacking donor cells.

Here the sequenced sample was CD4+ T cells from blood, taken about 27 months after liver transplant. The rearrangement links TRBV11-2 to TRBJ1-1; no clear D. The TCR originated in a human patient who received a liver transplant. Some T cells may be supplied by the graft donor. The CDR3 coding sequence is TGTGCCAGCAGCAAGGACCGTCACGGAAACACTGAAGCTTTCTTT. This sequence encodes CASSKDRHGNTEAFF.